Following are 6 T cell receptor beta chains from one sample sequenced in a study of PD-L1 blockade in urothelial cancer. Profiling relied on immunoSEQ multiplex PCR, and the TCRdb table lists in-frame clones only, not all of them. The profile covers tens of thousands of clones, with around 86% appearing a single time and around 14% taken by the ten largest. Noted time point: pretreatment peripheral blood. Sequencing used PBMCs, obtained around atezolizumab (anti-PD-L1) treatment. Receptor source: a man in his sixties with urothelial cancer.

The chain is built from TRBV9 and TRBJ2-7, with D possibly TRBD1 on 6 matching bases. Deletions cut 0 bases from V and 3 bases from J, with 13 bases between. Per germline, CDR1 SGDLS and CDR2 YYNGEE. This CDR3 comprises 15 residues. The CDR3 loop reads CASSVEDSGLYEQYF. The CDR3 DNA follows: TGTGCCAGCAGCGTAGAGGACAGTGGGCTCTACGAGCAGTACTTC.

The chain links TRBV6-5 to TRBJ2-1; a possible D gene is TRBD2 (5 bases). The CDR3 has 12 amino acids. Germline V CDR1 and CDR2: MNHEY, SVGAGI. V gave up 7 bases and J gave up 7 bases, with 11 bases separating them. Here the CDR3 reads CASTNPGNEQFF. CDR3 sequence (DNA): TGTGCCAGCACCAACCCGGGGAATGAGCAGTTCTTC.

This clone was recorded a few times. The rearrangement joins TRBV7-9 to TRBJ2-2; TRBD2 is a possible D gene (7 bases). Germline V gives CDR1 SEHNR, CDR2 FQNEAQ (reference sequence). The CDR3 totals 15 residues. V lost 2 bases and J 5 bases, leaving 12 bases between the germline ends. CDR3 sequence: CASSLNREGTGELFF. The CDR3 DNA follows: TGTGCCAGCAGCTTAAACAGGGAGGGGACCGGGGAGCTGTTTTTT. Variable domain in full (rest from reference TRBV7-9 and TRBJ2-2): DTGVSQNPRHKITKRGQNVTFRCDPISEHNRLYWYRQTLGQGPEFLTYFQNEAQLEKSRLLSDRFSAERPKGSFSTLEIQRTEQGDSAMYLCASSLNREGTGELFFGEGSRLTVL.

The chain employs TRBV28 and TRBJ1-4, with TRBD1 as a possible D gene (5 bases). Per the germline V gene, CDR1 is MDHEN and CDR2 is SYDVKM. The CDR3 runs to 13 residues. V lost 10 bases and J 8 bases, leaving 17 bases between the germline ends. The CDR3 reads CATGGGPGEKLFF. In nucleotides, the CDR3 is TGTGCCACCGGGGGAGGACCAGGGGAAAAACTGTTTTTT.

The chain links TRBV29-1 to TRBJ1-2; a possible D gene is TRBD1 (5 bases). Germline V gene sequence: CDR1 SQVTM, CDR2 ANQGSEA. The CDR3 totals 14 residues. Between the trimmed V and J ends, which lost 4 bases and 3 bases, there was a span of 15 bases. CDR3: CSVASGGDHYGYTF. In DNA form, the CDR3 reads TGCAGCGTTGCGTCGGGGGGAGATCACTATGGCTACACCTTC.

This clone has only a few counts. The genes are TRBV27 and TRBJ1-2; D call uncertain. The CDR3 is made up of 10 amino acids. Deletions cut 7 bases from V and 8 bases from J, with 8 bases between. Germline V CDR1 and CDR2: MNHEY, SMNVEV (reference sequence). The CDR3 spells CASNSEGYTF. The CDR3 DNA reads TGTGCCAGCAACTCCGAGGGCTACACCTTC.